In its sample, the clone carrying this T cell receptor (beta chain) was seen a few times. Antigen: not known. CDR3 size: 16 residues. Germline-derived CDR1 and CDR2 are SGDLS and YYNGEE. The J segment lost 3 bases and the V segment lost 2 bases, leaving 3 bases of the junction unmatched. This entry belongs to a study of beta chain features in type 1 diabetes. Study details: Similarity in age, gender and cell yields was seen between patients and healthy donors. Study-wide findings and caveats: All four CD4+ subsets of Type 1 diabetes patients contained TCRB CDR3s that were moderately but significantly shorter. A potential PCR bias toward shorter templates would be equal in patient and control samples.

All of the isolated RNA was reverse transcribed, so expressed TCRB transcripts were sequenced. The table came from immunoSEQ multiplex PCR; TCRdb's copy has only in-frame clones and leaves some out. The profile shows hundreds of thousands of clones, around 15% of them singletons. This sequence was found in a man younger than 35 with type 1 diabetes. This chain links TRBV9 with TRBJ2-6, with 9 bases identical to TRBD1. The material sequenced was naive CD4+ T cells from blood. As DNA, the CDR3 is TGTGCCAGCAGCGTTACAGGGGGCAGTGGGGCCAACGTCCTGACTTTC. Protein product: CASSVTGGSGANVLTF. Complete variable domain (other parts from reference TRBV9 and TRBJ2-6): DSGVTQTPKHLITATGQRVTLRCSPRSGDLSVYWYQQSLDQGLQFLIQYYNGEERAKGNILERFSAQQFPDLHSELNLSSLELGDSALYFCASSVTGGSGANVLTFGAGSRLTVL.